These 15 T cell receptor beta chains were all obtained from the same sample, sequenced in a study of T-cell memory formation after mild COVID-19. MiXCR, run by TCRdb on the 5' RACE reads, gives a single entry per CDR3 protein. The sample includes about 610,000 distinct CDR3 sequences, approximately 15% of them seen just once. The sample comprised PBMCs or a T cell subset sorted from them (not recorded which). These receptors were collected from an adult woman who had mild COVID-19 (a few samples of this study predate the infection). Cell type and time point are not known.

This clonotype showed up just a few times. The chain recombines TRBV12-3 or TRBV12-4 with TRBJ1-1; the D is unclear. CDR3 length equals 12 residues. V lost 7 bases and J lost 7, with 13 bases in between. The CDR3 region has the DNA TGTGCCAGCACCGCGGACGGAGTTGAAGCTTTCTTT. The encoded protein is CASTADGVEAFF.

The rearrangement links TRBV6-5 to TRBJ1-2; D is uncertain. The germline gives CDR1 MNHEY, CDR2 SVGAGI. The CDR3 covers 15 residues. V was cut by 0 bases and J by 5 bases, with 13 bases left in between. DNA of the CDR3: TGTGCCAGCAGTTACTCGCACACGGGTTCTTATGGCTACACCTTC. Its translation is CASSYSHTGSYGYTF.

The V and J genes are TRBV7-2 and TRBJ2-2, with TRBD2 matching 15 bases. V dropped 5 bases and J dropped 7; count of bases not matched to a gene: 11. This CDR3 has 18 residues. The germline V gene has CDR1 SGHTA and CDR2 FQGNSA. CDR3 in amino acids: CASSLYGLAGGPDGELFF. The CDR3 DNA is TGTGCCAGCAGCCTATACGGACTAGCGGGAGGGCCTGACGGGGAGCTGTTTTTT. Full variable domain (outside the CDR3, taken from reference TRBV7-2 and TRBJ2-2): GAGVSQSPSNKVTEKGKDVELRCDPISGHTALYWYRQSLGQGLEFLIYFQGNSAPDKSGLPSDRFSAERTGGSVSTLTIQRTQQEDSAVYLCASSLYGLAGGPDGELFFGEGSRLTVL.

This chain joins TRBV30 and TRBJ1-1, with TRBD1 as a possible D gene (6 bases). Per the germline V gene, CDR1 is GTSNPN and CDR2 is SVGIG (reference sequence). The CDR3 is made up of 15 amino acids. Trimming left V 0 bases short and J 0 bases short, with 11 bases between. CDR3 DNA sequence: TGTGCCTGGAGTGTAGACAGGTCTATGAACACTGAAGCTTTCTTT. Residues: CAWSVDRSMNTEAFF.

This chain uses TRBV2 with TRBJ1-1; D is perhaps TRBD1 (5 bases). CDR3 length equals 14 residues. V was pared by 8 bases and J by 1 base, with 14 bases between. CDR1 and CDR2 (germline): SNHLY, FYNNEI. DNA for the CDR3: TGTGCCAGCCGGAACCAGGGACGGAACACTGAAGCTTTCTTT. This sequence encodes CASRNQGRNTEAFF. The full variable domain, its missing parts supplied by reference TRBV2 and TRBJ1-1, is EPEVTQTPSHQVTQMGQEVILRCVPISNHLYFYWYRQILGQKVEFLVSFYNNEISEKSEIFDDQFSVERPDGSNFTLKIRSTKLEDSAMYFCASRNQGRNTEAFFGQGTRLTVV.

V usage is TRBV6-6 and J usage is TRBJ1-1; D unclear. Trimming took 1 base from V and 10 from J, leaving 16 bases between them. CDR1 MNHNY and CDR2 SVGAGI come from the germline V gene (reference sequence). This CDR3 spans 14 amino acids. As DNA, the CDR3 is TGTGCCAGCAGTTACTTAGTCAGCCCGGGAGGAGCTTTCTTT. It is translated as CASSYLVSPGGAFF.

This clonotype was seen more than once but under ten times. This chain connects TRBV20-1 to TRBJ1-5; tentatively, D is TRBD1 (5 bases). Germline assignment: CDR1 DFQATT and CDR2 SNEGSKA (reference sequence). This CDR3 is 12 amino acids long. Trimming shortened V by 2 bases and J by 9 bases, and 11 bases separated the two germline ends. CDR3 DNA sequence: TGCAGTGCTAGATCATCCGGGGCGCCCCAGCATTTT. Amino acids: CSARSSGAPQHF.

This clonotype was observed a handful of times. The CDR3: CASSVGVGQGASEQYF. The CDR3 nucleotides read TGTGCCAGCAGCGTCGGGGTGGGACAGGGTGCCAGCGAGCAGTACTTC. The chain links TRBV5-5 to TRBJ2-7, with 9 bases that match TRBD1. CDR1 is SGHKS and CDR2 is YYEKEE in the germline V gene (reference sequence). J was trimmed by 6 bases and V by 4 bases; bases with no gene match: 14. This CDR3 spans 16 amino acids.

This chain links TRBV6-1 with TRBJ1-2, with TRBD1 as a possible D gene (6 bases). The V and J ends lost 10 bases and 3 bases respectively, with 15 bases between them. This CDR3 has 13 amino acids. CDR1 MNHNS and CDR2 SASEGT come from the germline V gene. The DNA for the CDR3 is TGTGCCACCCGGATGGACAGCCACTATGGCTACACCTTC. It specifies CATRMDSHYGYTF.

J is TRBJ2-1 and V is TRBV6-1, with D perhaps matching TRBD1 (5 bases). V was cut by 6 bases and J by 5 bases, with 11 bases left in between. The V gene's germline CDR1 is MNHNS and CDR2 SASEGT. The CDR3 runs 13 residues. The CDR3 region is CASRTGSNNEQFF. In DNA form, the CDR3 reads TGTGCCAGCAGAACAGGCAGCAACAATGAGCAGTTCTTC.

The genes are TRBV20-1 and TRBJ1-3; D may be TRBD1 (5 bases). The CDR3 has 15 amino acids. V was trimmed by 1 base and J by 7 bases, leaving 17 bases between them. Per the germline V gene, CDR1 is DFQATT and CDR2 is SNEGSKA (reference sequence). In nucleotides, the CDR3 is TGCAGTGCTAGAGGGGGGGAAAGTTTCGGGAACACCATATATTTT. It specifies CSARGGESFGNTIYF.

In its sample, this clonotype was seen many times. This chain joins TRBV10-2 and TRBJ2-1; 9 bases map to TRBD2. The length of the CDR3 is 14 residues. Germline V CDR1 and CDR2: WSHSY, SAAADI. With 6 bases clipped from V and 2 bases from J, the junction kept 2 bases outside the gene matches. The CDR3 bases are TGCGCCAGCAGGAGCGGGGGGACCTACAATGAGCAGTTCTTC. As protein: CASRSGGTYNEQFF.

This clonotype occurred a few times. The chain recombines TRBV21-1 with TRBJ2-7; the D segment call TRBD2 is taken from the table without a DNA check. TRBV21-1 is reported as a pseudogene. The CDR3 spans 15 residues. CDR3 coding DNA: TGTGCCAGCAGCAGAAGTAGCGGGCCATCCTACGAGCAGTACTTC. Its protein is CASSRSSGPSYEQYF.

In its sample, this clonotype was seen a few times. CDR3 residues: CASKEGWYTEAFF. In nucleotides, the CDR3 is TGTGCCAGCAAGGAGGGTTGGTACACTGAAGCTTTCTTT. The chain is built from TRBV7-2 and TRBJ1-1, with D uncertain. Trimming pared 7 bases from V and 3 bases from J, leaving 12 bases between. The germline CDR1 and CDR2 sequences are SGHTA and FQGNSA. The CDR3 consists of 13 residues. Full variable domain (missing parts from reference TRBV7-2 and TRBJ1-1): GAGVSQSPSNKVTEKGKDVELRCDPISGHTALYWYRQSLGQGLEFLIYFQGNSAPDKSGLPSDRFSAERTGGSVSTLTIQRTQQEDSAVYLCASKEGWYTEAFFGQGTRLTVV.

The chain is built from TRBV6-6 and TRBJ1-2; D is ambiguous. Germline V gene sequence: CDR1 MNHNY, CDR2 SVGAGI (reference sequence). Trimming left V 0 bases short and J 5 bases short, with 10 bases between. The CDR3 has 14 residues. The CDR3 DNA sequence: TGTGCCAGCAGTTACTCTAATTTGGAGTATGGCTACACCTTC. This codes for CASSYSNLEYGYTF.